This entry concerns a single TCR beta chain. The V gene's germline CDR1 is KGHSH and CDR2 LQKENI. The CDR3 is 18 residues long. Between the trimmed V and J ends, which lost 3 bases and 0 bases, there was a span of 17 bases. These data come from a study of blood T cell repertoires in COVID-19. In the study overall: Acute and convalescent COVID-19 specimens originated in the United States, Italy and Spain. From T cells, B-cell-depleted T cells, or PBMCs came the material, which was cDNA or gDNA.

Methods used by the authors: The authors estimated nucleated cell counts from reference gene primer amplification. Produced via immunoSEQ multiplex PCR; TCRdb's table is partial and in-frame only. V and J calls and clone size are copied from that table; D and trimming were computed from the DNA. The table lists tens of thousands of clones, 88% of them singletons. The clonotype originates from a human donor in a cohort sampled during active COVID-19. The sequenced material came from peripheral blood. The genes are TRBV18 and TRBJ2-2, with a possible D match to TRBD2 (5 bases). The CDR3 DNA sequence: TGTGCCAGCTCACCGTACAGCCATCTCGGGACGAACACCGGGGAGCTGTTTTTT. This codes for CASSPYSHLGTNTGELFF.